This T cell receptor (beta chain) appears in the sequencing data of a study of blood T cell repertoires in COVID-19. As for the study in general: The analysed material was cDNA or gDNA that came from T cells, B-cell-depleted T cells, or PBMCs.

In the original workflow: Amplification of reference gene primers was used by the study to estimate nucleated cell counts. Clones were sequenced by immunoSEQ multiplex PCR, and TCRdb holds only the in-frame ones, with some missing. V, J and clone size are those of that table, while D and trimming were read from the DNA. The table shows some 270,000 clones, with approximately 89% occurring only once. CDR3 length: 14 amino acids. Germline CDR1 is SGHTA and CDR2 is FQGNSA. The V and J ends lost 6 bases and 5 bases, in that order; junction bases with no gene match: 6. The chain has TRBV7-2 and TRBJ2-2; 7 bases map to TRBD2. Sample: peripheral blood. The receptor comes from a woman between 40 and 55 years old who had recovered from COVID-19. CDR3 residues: CASSSQGGTGELFF. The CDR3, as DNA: TGTGCCAGCAGTTCCCAGGGAGGGACCGGGGAGCTGTTTTTT.